These 17 T cell receptor beta chains share one sample of origin, sequenced in a study of T cell responses to AZD1222 COVID-19 vaccine. Repertoires were generated with immunoSEQ multiplex PCR, while TCRdb's copy carries only in-frame clones and drops some. The sample has approximately 50,000 clones, about 80% seen once; the top ten hold roughly 7%. The starting material was peripheral blood, obtained on day 0 of AZD1222 vaccination. These receptors originate from an adult in good health.

This chain connects TRBV6-5 to TRBJ1-1; D gene ambiguous. V lost 6 bases to trimming and J lost 4 bases, with 18 bases between them. Germline V gives CDR1 MNHEY, CDR2 SVGAGI. The CDR3 runs to 15 residues. This CDR3 is CASRLDRLGRTEAFF. Here the CDR3 DNA reads TGTGCCAGCAGACTCGACCGTCTTGGCCGCACTGAAGCTTTCTTT.

The V and J genes are TRBV19 and TRBJ1-6, with D possibly matching TRBD1 (6 bases). Per germline, CDR1 LNHDA and CDR2 SQIVND (reference sequence). The CDR3 spans 15 residues. Trimming removed 4 bases from V and 0 bases from J, with 7 bases in between. The CDR3 loop reads CASSKGGSYNSPLHF. The DNA for the CDR3 is TGTGCCAGTAGTAAAGGGGGCTCCTATAATTCACCCCTCCACTTT.

This chain connects TRBV7-3 to TRBJ2-3, with TRBD2 matching 9 bases. V was pared by 3 bases and J by 2 bases, with 9 bases of the junction left unmatched. CDR3 length: 17 residues. Germline lookup yields CDR1 SGHTA and CDR2 FQGTGA. The CDR3 DNA reads as TGTGCCAGCAGCTTTAAGGGTAGCGGGGGTACCACAGATACGCAGTATTTT. It is translated as CASSFKGSGGTTDTQYF.

The chain is built from TRBV11-3 and TRBJ2-2, with D unclear. This CDR3 has 14 residues. Germline CDR1 and CDR2: SGHNT and YENEEA. Deletions cut 3 bases from V and 5 bases from J, with 10 bases between. CDR3 protein: CASSFGHSTGELFF. The CDR3 nucleotides read TGTGCCAGCAGCTTCGGCCATAGTACCGGGGAGCTGTTTTTT.

The genes are TRBV28 and TRBJ1-2; D is undetermined. The CDR3 runs 14 residues. Germline CDR1 MDHEN, CDR2 SYDVKM. V was pared by 2 bases and J by 4 bases, with 11 bases between. The CDR3 bases are TGTGCCAGCAGTTTAGGTAGGCAGACCTATGGCTACACCTTC. This translates into CASSLGRQTYGYTF.

The chain combines TRBV11-3 with TRBJ2-5, with 8 bases lining up with TRBD2. J was trimmed by 1 base and V by 1 base; bases with no gene match: 11. CDR1 and CDR2 (germline): SGHNT, YENEEA. There are 18 residues in the CDR3. Written as DNA, the CDR3 is TGTGCCAGCAGCTTAGGGAGGACGGGGGGGTTCTTCCAAGAGACCCAGTACTTC. This sequence encodes CASSLGRTGGFFQETQYF.

The chain recombines TRBV7-2 with TRBJ2-1, with 12 nucleotides matching TRBD2. The junction had 5 bases not matched to a gene; V was cut back by 6 bases and J by 5 bases. Germline lookup yields CDR1 SGHTA and CDR2 FQGNSA. This CDR3 region has 15 residues. As DNA, the CDR3 is TGTGCCAGCAGTCTAGCGGGGGGGCGAAACAATGAGCAGTTCTTC. It encodes CASSLAGGRNNEQFF.

The genes are TRBV7-9 and TRBJ2-3, with 7 bases fitting TRBD1. V shed 5 bases, J shed 0 bases, and the junction held 5 bases outside the gene matches. The CDR3 sequence is 15 residues long. Germline V gene data show CDR1 as SEHNR and CDR2 as FQNEAQ (reference sequence). In nucleotides, the CDR3 is TGTGCCAGCAGCCCACAGGGGTCTAGCACAGATACGCAGTATTTT. It translates to CASSPQGSSTDTQYF.

This chain links TRBV7-9 with TRBJ2-3, with 9 bases lining up with TRBD2. CDR1 SEHNR and CDR2 FQNEAQ come from the germline V gene (reference sequence). Trimming took 5 bases from V and 0 from J; bases not matched to a gene: 9. CDR3 length: 17 amino acids. CDR3 DNA sequence: TGTGCCAGCAGCGAATGGGGCGCGGGAGGGAGCACAGATACGCAGTATTTT. Translation: CASSEWGAGGSTDTQYF.

The rearrangement links TRBV9 to TRBJ2-1; D possibly matches TRBD1 or TRBD2 (5 bases each). The CDR3 covers 17 residues. V lost 0 bases and J 0 bases, leaving 13 bases between the germline ends. CDR1 is SGDLS and CDR2 is YYNGEE in the germline V gene. The CDR3 DNA reads as TGTGCCAGCAGCGTAGCCGCTGGGGGTGCCTCCTACAATGAGCAGTTCTTC. Encoded protein: CASSVAAGGASYNEQFF.

J is TRBJ1-2 and V is TRBV19; 7 bases are a match to TRBD1. The ends lost 4 bases at V and 2 bases at J; junction bases unmatched: 7. Germline values: CDR1 LNHDA, CDR2 SQIVND (reference sequence). The CDR3 is 15 residues long. In nucleotides, the CDR3 is TGTGCCAGTAGTAGCCCACAGGGGCGAAACTATGGCTACACCTTC. This translates into CASSSPQGRNYGYTF.

The V call is TRBV5-4, the J call TRBJ2-7; 7 bases agree with TRBD1. The CDR3 runs to 12 residues. Germline CDR1 reads SGHNT; CDR2 reads YYREEE (reference sequence). V dropped 9 bases and J dropped 5; count of bases not matched to a gene: 8. The CDR3 spells CATRGQRNEQYV. The CDR3 DNA sequence: TGTGCCACCCGGGGACAGCGGAACGAGCAGTACGTC.

This clone was seen more than once but under ten times. The rearrangement uses TRBV7-8 and TRBJ2-1, with 8 nucleotides matching TRBD1. CDR3 size: 16 residues. Germline V lookup: CDR1 SGHVS, CDR2 FQNEAQ. V was pared by 5 bases and J by 2 bases, with 8 bases of the junction left unmatched. The CDR3 bases are TGTGCCAGCAGCCCCCAGGGGGCGGGTACCTACAATGAGCAGTTCTTC. Protein product: CASSPQGAGTYNEQFF.

This chain links TRBV19 with TRBJ2-6, with D perhaps matching TRBD1 (6 bases). Trimming left V 5 bases short and J 0 bases short, with 14 bases between. The CDR3 spans 17 residues. CDR1 is LNHDA, CDR2 SQIVND, per germline (reference sequence). The CDR3 DNA is TGTGCCAGTAGTCTACAGGGTCGGATCTCTGGGGCCAACGTCCTGACTTTC. It is translated as CASSLQGRISGANVLTF.

Within the sample, this clone is medium-sized (0.01 to 0.1%). The rearrangement joins TRBV19 to TRBJ2-7, with D perhaps TRBD1 or TRBD2 (5 bases each). Per germline, CDR1 LNHDA and CDR2 SQIVND (reference sequence). This CDR3 spans 14 amino acids. Trimming shortened V by 3 bases and J by 2 bases, and 11 bases separated the two germline ends. The CDR3 is CASSILGTPYEQYF. Here the CDR3 DNA reads TGTGCCAGTAGTATTTTGGGGACCCCCTACGAGCAGTACTTC. The entire variable domain, with the rest obtained from reference TRBV19 and TRBJ2-7, is as follows: DGGITQSPKYLFRKEGQNVTLSCEQNLNHDAMYWYRQDPGQGLRLIYYSQIVNDFQKGDIAEGYSVSREKKESFPLTVTSAQKNPTAFYLCASSILGTPYEQYFGPGTRLTVT.

The rearrangement joins TRBV7-8 to TRBJ2-7, with TRBD1 matching over 9 bases. After removal of 0 bases from V and 5 bases from J, the junction contained 2 bases not matched to a gene. CDR3 length equals 14 residues. In germline, CDR1 is SGHVS, CDR2 FQNEAQ. CDR3 nucleotides: TGTGCCAGCAGCTTAGCCGGGGACAGGGACGAGCAGTACTTC. It codes for CASSLAGDRDEQYF.

The chain is built from TRBV10-3 and TRBJ1-1; no reliable D call. V lost 6 bases to trimming and J lost 0 bases, with 8 bases between them. Germline CDR1 ENHRY, CDR2 SYGVKD. The CDR3 is 13 residues long. CDR3 amino acids: CAISRTVNTEAFF. The CDR3, as DNA: TGTGCCATCAGCCGGACGGTGAACACTGAAGCTTTCTTT.